The subject of this entry is one TCR beta chain. This entry is derived from a study of cytomegalovirus exposure and HLA in healthy donors. At the level of the study: Both the approximately 120 validation repertoires and the approximately 620 first-cohort repertoires used the same platform, as reported by a later analysis.

Clones were sequenced by immunoSEQ multiplex PCR, and TCRdb holds only the in-frame ones, with some missing. The repertoire has under 95,000 clones, roughly 94% of them found once; the top ten carry approximately 3.5%. The CDR3 spans 16 residues. Deletions cut 5 bases from V and 0 bases from J, with 13 bases between. In germline, CDR1 is KGHSH, CDR2 LQKENI. This chain joins TRBV18 and TRBJ2-2, with D possibly TRBD1 on 6 matching bases. Sequencing used PBMCs. This receptor was identified in a woman under 30 in good health and CMV-seropositive. The CDR3 region has the DNA TGTGCCAGCTCATCCCACAGGGTGACGAACACCGGGGAGCTGTTTTTT. Translated: CASSSHRVTNTGELFF. Variable domain in full (rest from reference TRBV18 and TRBJ2-2): NAGVMQNPRHLVRRRGQEARLRCSPMKGHSHVYWYRQLPEEGLKFMVYLQKENIIDESGMPKERFSAEFPKEGPSILRIQQVVRGDSAAYFCASSSHRVTNTGELFFGEGSRLTVL.